Listed here is a single TCR beta chain. Antigen unknown. The data are from a study of a mutant IDH1 vaccine in newly diagnosed glioma. Study context: The study gave patients eight vaccinations in weeks 1, 3, 5, 7, 11, 15, 19, 23. First vaccine doses came 4-6 weeks after radiotherapy alone, or with temozolomide cycles. The treated group averaged about 41 years old and was 62.5% male, about 40% female.

Time point: week 23, last vaccination. The content of each vaccine dose was 300 ug of mutant IDH1 20-mer peptide, and topical imiquimod accompanied it. Here immunoSEQ multiplex PCR was the method, and the copy in TCRdb shows in-frame clones only, minus some. The table shows over 55,000 clones, with roughly 81% occurring only once. The receptor was isolated from a woman aged 40 to 55 with glioma. Some clones in this sample may be carry-over from other donors' samples. Sequenced material: PBMCs, taken from a glioma patient whose treatment included an IDH1 peptide vaccine.

CDR3 sequence: CASRGYRTPEAFF. The CDR3 nucleotides read TGTGCCAGTAGAGGGTACAGAACTCCTGAAGCTTTCTTT. J is TRBJ1-1 and V is TRBV19, with unresolved D. Germline values: CDR1 LNHDA, CDR2 SQIVND (reference sequence). Trimming pared 6 bases from V and 6 bases from J, leaving 14 bases between. The CDR3 extends over 13 amino acids.